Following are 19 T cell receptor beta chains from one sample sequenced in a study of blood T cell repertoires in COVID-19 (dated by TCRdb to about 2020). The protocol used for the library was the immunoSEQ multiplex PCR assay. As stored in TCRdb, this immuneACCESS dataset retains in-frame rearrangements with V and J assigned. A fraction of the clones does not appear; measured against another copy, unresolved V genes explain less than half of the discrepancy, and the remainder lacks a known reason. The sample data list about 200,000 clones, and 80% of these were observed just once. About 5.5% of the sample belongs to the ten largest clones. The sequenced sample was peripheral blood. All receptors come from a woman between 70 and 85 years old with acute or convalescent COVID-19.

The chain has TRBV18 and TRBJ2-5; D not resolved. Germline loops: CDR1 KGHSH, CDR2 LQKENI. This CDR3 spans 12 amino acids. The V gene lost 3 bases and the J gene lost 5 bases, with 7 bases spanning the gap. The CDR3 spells CASSPGFETQYF. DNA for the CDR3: TGTGCCAGCTCACCTGGCTTTGAGACCCAGTACTTC.

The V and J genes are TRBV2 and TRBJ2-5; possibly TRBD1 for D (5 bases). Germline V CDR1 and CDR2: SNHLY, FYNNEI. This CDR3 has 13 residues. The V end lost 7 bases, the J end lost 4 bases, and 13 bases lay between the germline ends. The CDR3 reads CASIVERGETQYF. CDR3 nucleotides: TGTGCCAGCATTGTCGAAAGGGGAGAGACCCAGTACTTC.

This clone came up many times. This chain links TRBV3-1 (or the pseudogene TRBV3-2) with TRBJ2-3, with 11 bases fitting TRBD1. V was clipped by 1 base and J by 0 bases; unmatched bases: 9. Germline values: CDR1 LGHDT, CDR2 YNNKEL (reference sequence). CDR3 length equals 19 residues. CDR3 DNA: TGTGCCAGCAGCCAAGGGACAGGGGGCGATCTTTGGAGCACAGATACGCAGTATTTT. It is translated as CASSQGTGGDLWSTDTQYF.

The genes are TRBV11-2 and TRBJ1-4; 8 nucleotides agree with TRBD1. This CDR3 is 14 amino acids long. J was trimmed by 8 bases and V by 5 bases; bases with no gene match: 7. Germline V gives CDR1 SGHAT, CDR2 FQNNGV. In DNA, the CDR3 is TGTGCCAGCAGCCGCATCGGACAGGGCGAAAAACTGTTTTTT. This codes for CASSRIGQGEKLFF. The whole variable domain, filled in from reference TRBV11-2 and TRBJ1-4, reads EAGVAQSPRYKIIEKRQSVAFWCNPISGHATLYWYQQILGQGPKLLIQFQNNGVVDDSQLPKDRFSAERLKGVDSTLKIQPAKLEDSAVYLCASSRIGQGEKLFFGSGTQLSVL.

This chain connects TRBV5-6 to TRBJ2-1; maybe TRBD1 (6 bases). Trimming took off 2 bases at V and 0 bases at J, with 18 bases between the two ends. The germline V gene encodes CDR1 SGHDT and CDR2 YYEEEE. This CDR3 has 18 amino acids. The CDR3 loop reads CASSLTRTDLSSYNEQFF. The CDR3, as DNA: TGTGCCAGCAGCTTAACCCGGACAGATTTGAGCTCCTACAATGAGCAGTTCTTC. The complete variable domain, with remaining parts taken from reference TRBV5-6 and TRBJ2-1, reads DAGVTQSPTHLIKTRGQQVTLRCSPKSGHDTVSWYQQALGQGPQFIFQYYEEEERQRGNFPDRFSGHQFPNYSSELNVNALLLGDSALYLCASSLTRTDLSSYNEQFFGPGTRLTVL.

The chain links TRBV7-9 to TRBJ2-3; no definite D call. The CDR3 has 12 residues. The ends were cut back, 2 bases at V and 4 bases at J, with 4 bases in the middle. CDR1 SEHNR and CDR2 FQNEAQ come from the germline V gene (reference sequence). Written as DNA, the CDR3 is TGTGCCAGCAGCTTACTTGCAGATACGCAGTATTTT. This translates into CASSLLADTQYF.

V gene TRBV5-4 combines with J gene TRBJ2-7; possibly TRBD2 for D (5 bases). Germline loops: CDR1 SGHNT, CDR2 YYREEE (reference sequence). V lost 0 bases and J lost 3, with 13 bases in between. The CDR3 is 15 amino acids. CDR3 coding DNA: TGTGCCAGCAGCTTGGAGACTGGAGGAGACTACGAGCAGTACTTC. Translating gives CASSLETGGDYEQYF.

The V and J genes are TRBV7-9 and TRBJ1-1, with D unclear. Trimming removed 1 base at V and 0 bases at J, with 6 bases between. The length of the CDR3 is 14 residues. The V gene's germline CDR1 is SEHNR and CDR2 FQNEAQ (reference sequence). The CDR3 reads CASSLGGMNTEAFF. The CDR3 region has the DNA TGTGCCAGCAGCTTAGGAGGAATGAACACTGAAGCTTTCTTT.

The DNA of the CDR3 is TGTGCCAGAACGTGGAAGGGGTCCGGGGGTCATAGCAATCAGCCCCAGCATTTT. Protein: CARTWKGSGGHSNQPQHF. The V gene is TRBV21-1, the J gene TRBJ1-5. TRBV21-1 is listed as a pseudogene. The CDR3 loop spans 18 amino acids.

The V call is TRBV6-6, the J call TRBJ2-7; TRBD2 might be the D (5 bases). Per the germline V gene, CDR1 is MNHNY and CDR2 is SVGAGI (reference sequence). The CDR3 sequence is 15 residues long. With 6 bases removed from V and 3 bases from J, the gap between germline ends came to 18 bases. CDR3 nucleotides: TGTGCCAGCAGCCGCAGCGGCGGAGGCTTCTACGAGCAGTACTTC. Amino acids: CASSRSGGGFYEQYF.

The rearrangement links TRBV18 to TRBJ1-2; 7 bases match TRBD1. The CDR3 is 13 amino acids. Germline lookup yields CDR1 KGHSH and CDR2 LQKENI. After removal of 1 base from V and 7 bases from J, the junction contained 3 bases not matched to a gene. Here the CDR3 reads CASSPQGAGGYTF. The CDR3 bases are TGTGCCAGCTCACCACAGGGGGCTGGTGGCTACACCTTC. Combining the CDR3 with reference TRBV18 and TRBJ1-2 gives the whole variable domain NAGVMQNPRHLVRRRGQEARLRCSPMKGHSHVYWYRQLPEEGLKFMVYLQKENIIDESGMPKERFSAEFPKEGPSILRIQQVVRGDSAAYFCASSPQGAGGYTFGSGTRLTVV.

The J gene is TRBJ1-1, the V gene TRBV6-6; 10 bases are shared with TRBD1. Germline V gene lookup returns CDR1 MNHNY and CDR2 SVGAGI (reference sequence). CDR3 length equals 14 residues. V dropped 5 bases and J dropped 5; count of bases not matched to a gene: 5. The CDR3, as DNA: TGTGCCAGCAGTCCAGGACAGGGGGTGACTGAAGCTTTCTTT. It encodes CASSPGQGVTEAFF.

In nucleotides, the CDR3 is TGTGCCAGCATGACGGGAAGGAACACTGAAGCTTTCTTT. Translated, it gives CASMTGRNTEAFF. V and J are TRBV3-1 (or the pseudogene TRBV3-2) and TRBJ1-1; D remains ambiguous. The CDR3 is 13 residues long. Germline V lookup: CDR1 LGHDT, CDR2 YNNKEL (reference sequence). The germline V and J ends were trimmed by 7 bases and 1 base, with 10 bases remaining between them.

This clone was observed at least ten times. CDR3 sequence: CATSGFSGRLDNEQFF. CDR3 DNA sequence: TGTGCCACCAGTGGATTCAGCGGGAGGCTGGACAATGAGCAGTTCTTC. This sequence joins TRBV24-1 and TRBJ2-1, with 9 nucleotides matching TRBD2. The CDR3 spans 16 residues. With 5 bases clipped from V and 5 bases from J, the junction kept 9 bases outside the gene matches. CDR1 KGHDR and CDR2 SFDVKD come from the germline V gene.

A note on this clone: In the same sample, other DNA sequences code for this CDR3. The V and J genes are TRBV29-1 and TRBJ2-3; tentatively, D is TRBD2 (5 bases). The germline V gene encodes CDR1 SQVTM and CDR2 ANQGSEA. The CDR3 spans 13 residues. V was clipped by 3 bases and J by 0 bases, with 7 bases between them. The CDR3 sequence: CSVEAGSTDTQYF. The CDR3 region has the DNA TGCAGCGTTGAGGCGGGCAGCACAGATACGCAGTATTTT.

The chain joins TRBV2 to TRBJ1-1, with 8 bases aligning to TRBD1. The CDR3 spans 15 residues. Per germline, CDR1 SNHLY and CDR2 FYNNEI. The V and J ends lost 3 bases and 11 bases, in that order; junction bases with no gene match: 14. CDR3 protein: CASSDTLFRGHRAFF. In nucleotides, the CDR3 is TGTGCCAGCAGTGATACTCTATTCAGGGGGCATCGGGCTTTCTTT.

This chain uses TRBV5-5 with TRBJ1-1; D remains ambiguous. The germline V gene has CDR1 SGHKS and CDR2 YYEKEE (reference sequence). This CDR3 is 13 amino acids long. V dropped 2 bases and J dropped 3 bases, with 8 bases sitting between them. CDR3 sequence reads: CASSFSEDTEAFF. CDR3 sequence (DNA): TGTGCCAGCAGCTTTTCCGAGGACACTGAAGCTTTCTTT.

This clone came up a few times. The CDR3 region is CASSHPDRPNTEAFF. The CDR3, as DNA: TGTGCCAGCAGTCACCCTGACAGGCCGAACACTGAAGCTTTCTTT. The V call is TRBV6-2 or TRBV6-3, the J call TRBJ1-1; D is perhaps TRBD1 (6 bases). The germline V gene encodes CDR1 MNHEY and CDR2 SVGEGT. The CDR3 extends over 15 amino acids. The V and J ends lost 5 bases and 1 base respectively, with 14 bases between them.

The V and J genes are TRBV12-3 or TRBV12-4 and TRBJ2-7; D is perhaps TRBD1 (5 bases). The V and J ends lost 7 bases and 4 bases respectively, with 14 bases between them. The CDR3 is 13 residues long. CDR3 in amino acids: CASTFWGGYEQYF. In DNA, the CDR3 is TGTGCCAGCACTTTTTGGGGCGGATACGAGCAGTACTTC.